This T cell receptor (beta chain) was captured by sequencing in a study of cytomegalovirus exposure and HLA in healthy donors. Study-wide results and limits: Trimming of TCR beta V- and J-genes showed a link, identified in a later analysis, to a missense DCLRE1C variant.

The V end was cut by 10 bases, the J end by 0 bases, with 13 bases between. Germline lookup yields CDR1 MNHNS and CDR2 SASEGT. The CDR3 spans 13 residues. In the PCR, 60 Vbeta and 13 Jbeta primers were used. Measured with immunoSEQ multiplex PCR; TCRdb has only the in-frame clones, and not every one. Here the sample spans approximately 160,000 clones, roughly 75% being singletons. As to this clone: Its target is unknown.

The TCR was taken from a male donor in good health and CMV-seronegative. What was sequenced was PBMCs. The chain links TRBV6-1 to TRBJ2-7, with D uncertain. CDR3 in DNA: TGTGCCATTTACGATACAAGCTCCTACGAGCAGTACTTC. Amino acid sequence: CAIYDTSSYEQYF.